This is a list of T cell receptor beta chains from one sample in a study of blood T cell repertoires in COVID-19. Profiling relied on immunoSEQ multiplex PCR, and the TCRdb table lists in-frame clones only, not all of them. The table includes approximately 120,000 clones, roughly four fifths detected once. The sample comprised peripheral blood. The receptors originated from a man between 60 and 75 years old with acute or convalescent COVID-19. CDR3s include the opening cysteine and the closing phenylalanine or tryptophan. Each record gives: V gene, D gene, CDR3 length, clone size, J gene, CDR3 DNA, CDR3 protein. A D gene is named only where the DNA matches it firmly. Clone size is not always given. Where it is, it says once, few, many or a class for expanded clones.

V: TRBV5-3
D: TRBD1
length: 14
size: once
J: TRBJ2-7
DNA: TGTGCCAGAAGCTTGGAAGACAGGGCCTACGAGCAGTACTTC
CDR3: CARSLEDRAYEQYF

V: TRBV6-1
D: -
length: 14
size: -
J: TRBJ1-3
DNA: TGTGCCAGCAGTGAAGGCACAGGTGGAAACACCATATATTTT
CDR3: CASSEGTGGNTIYF

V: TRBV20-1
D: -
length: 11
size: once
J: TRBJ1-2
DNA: TGCAGTGCTTTACATAACTATGGCTACACCTTC
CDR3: CSALHNYGYTF

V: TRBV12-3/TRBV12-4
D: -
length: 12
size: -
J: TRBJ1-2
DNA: TGTGCCAGCAGGCCGACGGGCTATGGCTACACCTTC
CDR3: CASRPTGYGYTF

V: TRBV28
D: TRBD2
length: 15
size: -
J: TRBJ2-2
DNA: TGTGCCAGCACGACCTATCTAGCGGGGACCGGGGAGCTGTTTTTT
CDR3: CASTTYLAGTGELFF

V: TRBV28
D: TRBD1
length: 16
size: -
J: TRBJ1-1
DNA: TGTGCCAGCAGTTTAAGGAAGGGGACAGGGGGCACTGAAGCTTTCTTT
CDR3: CASSLRKGTGGTEAFF

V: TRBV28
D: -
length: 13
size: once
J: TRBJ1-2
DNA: TGTGCCAGCAGTATCGGGACACTCTATGGCTACACCTTC
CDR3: CASSIGTLYGYTF

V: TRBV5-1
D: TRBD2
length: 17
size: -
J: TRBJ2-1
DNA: TGCGCCAGCAGCTTGGGACTAGCGGCTAACTCCTACAATGAGCAGTTCTTC
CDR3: CASSLGLAANSYNEQFF

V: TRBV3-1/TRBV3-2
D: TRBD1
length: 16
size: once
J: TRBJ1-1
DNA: TGTGCCAGCAGCCAATGGACAGGGGGCCCGAACACTGAAGCTTTCTTT
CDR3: CASSQWTGGPNTEAFF

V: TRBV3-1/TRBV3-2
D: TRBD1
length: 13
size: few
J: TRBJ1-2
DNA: TGTGCCAGCAGCCGGACAGGGGCGTATGGCTACACCTTC
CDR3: CASSRTGAYGYTF

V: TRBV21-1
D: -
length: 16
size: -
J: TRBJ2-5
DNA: TGTGCCAGCAGCCTCCCCGGAAAGCGATTCCAAGAGACCCAGTACTTC
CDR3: CASSLPGKRFQETQYF

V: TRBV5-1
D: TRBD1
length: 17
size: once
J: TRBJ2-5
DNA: TGCGCCAGCAGCACCCAACCGGGACAGGGGGCGAGGGAGACCCAGTACTTC
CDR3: CASSTQPGQGARETQYF

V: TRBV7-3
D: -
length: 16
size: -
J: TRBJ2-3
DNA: TGTGCCAGCAGCCCAGGGGGCGGGAGGGCCCCAGATACGCAGTATTTT
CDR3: CASSPGGGRAPDTQYF

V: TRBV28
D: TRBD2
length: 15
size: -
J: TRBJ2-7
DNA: TGTGCCAGCTCCGGGGGCGGCGGGAGGCTCTACGAGCAGTACTTC
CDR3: CASSGGGGRLYEQYF

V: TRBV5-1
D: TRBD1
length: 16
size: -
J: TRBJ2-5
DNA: TGCGCCAGCAGCTTGGGGGACAGGGGTCCCCAAGAGACCCAGTACTTC
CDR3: CASSLGDRGPQETQYF

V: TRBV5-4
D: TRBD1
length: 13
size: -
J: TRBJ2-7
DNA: TGTGCCAGCAGCCATCAGGGGGTCTACGAGCAGTACTTC
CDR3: CASSHQGVYEQYF

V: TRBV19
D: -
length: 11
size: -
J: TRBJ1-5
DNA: TGTGCCAGTAGTAGCGGGGAGCCCCAGCATTTT
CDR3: CASSSGEPQHF

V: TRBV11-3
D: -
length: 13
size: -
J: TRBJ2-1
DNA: TGTGCCAGCAGCTTAGGGCCAAACAATGAGCAGTTCTTC
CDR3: CASSLGPNNEQFF

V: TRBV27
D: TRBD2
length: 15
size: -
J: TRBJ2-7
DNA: TGTGCCAGCGCGCACGGAGGGCGGGAGGGCTACGAGCAGTACTTC
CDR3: CASAHGGREGYEQYF

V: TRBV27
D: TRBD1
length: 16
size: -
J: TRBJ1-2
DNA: TGTGCCAGCAGTTTTTCGACAGGGTTTTATAACTATGGCTACACCTTC
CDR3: CASSFSTGFYNYGYTF

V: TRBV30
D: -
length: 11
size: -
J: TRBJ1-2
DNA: TGTGCCTGGAGGATGGAGTATGGCTACACCTTC
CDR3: CAWRMEYGYTF

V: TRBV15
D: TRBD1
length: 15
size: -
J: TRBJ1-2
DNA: TGTGCCACCAGCCCTGGACAGGCCCGAGGCTATGGCTACACCTTC
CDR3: CATSPGQARGYGYTF

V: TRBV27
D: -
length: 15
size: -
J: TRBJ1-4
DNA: TGTGCCAGCAGTCGGACAGACCCAAGGAATGAAAAACTGTTTTTT
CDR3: CASSRTDPRNEKLFF

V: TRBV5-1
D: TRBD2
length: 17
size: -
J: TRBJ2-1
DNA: TGCGCCAGCAGCCAATCTACCTTGACTAGCGGTTACAATGAGCAGTTCTTC
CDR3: CASSQSTLTSGYNEQFF

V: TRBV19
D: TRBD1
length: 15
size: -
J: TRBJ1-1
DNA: TGTGCCAGTAGTGTCTGGACAGGGGGAAGCACTGAAGCTTTCTTT
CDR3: CASSVWTGGSTEAFF

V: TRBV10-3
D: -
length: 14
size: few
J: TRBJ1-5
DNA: TGTGCCACCAAGACAGAGGCCCCCACCCAGCCCCAGCATTTT
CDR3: CATKTEAPTQPQHF

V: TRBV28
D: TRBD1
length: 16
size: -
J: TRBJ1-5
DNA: TGTGCCAGCAGTTTATGGACAGGGGCTAGCAATCAGCCCCAGCATTTT
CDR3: CASSLWTGASNQPQHF

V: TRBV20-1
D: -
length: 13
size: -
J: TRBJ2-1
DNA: TGCAGTGCTAGTTTAGCGAGACGAGGCCAGCAGTTCTTC
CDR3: CSASLARRGQQFF

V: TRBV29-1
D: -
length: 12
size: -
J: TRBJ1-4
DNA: TGCAGCGTCAGGGTTGGTGGCGAAAAACTGTTTTTT
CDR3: CSVRVGGEKLFF

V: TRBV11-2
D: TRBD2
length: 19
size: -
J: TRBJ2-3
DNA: TGTGCCAGCAGCTTAGGAGCGGGACTAGCGCCTTTCCCGGGGGATACGCAGTATTTT
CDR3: CASSLGAGLAPFPGDTQYF

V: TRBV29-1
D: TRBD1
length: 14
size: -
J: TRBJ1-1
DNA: TGCAGCGTAAACCAGCCCCGACAGGGCGCTGAAGCTTTCTTT
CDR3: CSVNQPRQGAEAFF

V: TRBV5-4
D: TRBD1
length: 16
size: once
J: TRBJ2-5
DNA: TGTGCCAGCAGCTTGGCCAACAGGGGTCCCCAAGAGACCCAGTACTTC
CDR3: CASSLANRGPQETQYF

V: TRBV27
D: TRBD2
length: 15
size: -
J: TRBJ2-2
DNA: TGTGCCAGCAGTTGGGGACCGGGGGGGGCCGGGGAGCTGTTTTTT
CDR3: CASSWGPGGAGELFF

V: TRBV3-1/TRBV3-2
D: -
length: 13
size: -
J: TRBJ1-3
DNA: TGTGCCAGCAACCAGAGAGTTGGAAACACCATATATTTT
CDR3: CASNQRVGNTIYF

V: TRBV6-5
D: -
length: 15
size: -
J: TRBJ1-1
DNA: TGTGCCAGCAGCCACAGGTCACATAGGAACACTGAAGCTTTCTTT
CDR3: CASSHRSHRNTEAFF

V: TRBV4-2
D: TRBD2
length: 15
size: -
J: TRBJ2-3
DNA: TGTGCCAGCAGCCCAGCGGGAGATCCTGCAGATACGCAGTATTTT
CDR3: CASSPAGDPADTQYF

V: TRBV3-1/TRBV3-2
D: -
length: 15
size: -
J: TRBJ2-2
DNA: TGTGCCAGCAGCCAAGTTCACGGGAACACCGGGGAGCTGTTTTTT
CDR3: CASSQVHGNTGELFF

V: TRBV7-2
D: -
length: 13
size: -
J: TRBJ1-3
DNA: TGTGCCAGCAGCTACGGGTCTTTAGACACCATATATTTT
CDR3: CASSYGSLDTIYF

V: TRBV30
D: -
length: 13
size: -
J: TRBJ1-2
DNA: TGTGCCTGGAGTCTGTACAGGGACTATGGCTACACCTTC
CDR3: CAWSLYRDYGYTF

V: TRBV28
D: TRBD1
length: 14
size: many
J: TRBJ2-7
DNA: TGTGCCAGCAGCTCCGGGACAGGCTCCTACGAGCAGTACTTC
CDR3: CASSSGTGSYEQYF

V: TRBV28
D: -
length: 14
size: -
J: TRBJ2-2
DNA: TGTGCCAGCAGTTTATTTAGGAACACCGGGGAGCTGTTTTTT
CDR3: CASSLFRNTGELFF

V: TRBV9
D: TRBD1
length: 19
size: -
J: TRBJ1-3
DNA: TGTGCCAGCAGCGCGTTCTCGGGACAGGGGGCAAACTCTGGAAACACCATATATTTT
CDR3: CASSAFSGQGANSGNTIYF

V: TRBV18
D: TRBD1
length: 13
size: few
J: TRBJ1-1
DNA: TGTGCCAGCTCACCACAGACAGGGACTGAAGCTTTCTTT
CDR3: CASSPQTGTEAFF

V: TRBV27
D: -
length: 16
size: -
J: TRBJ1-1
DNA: TGTGCCAGCAGTTTATCCCGCGCAGGGGAAGGGAATGAAGCTTTCTTT
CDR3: CASSLSRAGEGNEAFF

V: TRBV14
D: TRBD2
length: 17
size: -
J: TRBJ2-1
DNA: TGTGCCAGCAGCCATTTACTAGCGGGAGGCCTGGAGAATGAGCAGTTCTTC
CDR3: CASSHLLAGGLENEQFF

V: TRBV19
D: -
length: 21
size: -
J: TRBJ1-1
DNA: TGTGCCAGTAGTATGTACTGGGGTGGTGACGGGGGAGGTCCGCGAGCCACTGAAGCTTTCTTT
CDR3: CASSMYWGGDGGGPRATEAFF

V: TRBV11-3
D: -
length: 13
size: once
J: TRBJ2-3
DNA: TGTGCCAGCAGTTTCCTTCAAGCGGATACGCAGTATTTT
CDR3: CASSFLQADTQYF

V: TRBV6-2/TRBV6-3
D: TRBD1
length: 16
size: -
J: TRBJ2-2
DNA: TGTGCCAGCAGTTTCCGGGACAGGGTAGTCGCCGGGGAGCTGTTTTTT
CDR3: CASSFRDRVVAGELFF

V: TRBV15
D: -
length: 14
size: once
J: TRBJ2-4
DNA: TGTGCCACCAGCGAAACCGGGACCAAAAACATTCAGTACTTC
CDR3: CATSETGTKNIQYF